One sample yielded the 24 T cell receptor beta chains listed below, sequenced in a study of T cell responses to AZD1222 COVID-19 vaccine. Assay used: immunoSEQ multiplex PCR; TCRdb lists only in-frame clones, some missing. The data hold more than 110,000 clones, with roughly nine tenths observed a single time. The source was peripheral blood, collected on day 0 of AZD1222 vaccination. The receptors originated from an adult in good health.

This clone was seen more than once but under ten times. V and J are TRBV18 and TRBJ2-2; 11 bases match TRBD2. Unmatched junction bases numbered 6, after V lost 6 bases and J lost 3 bases. Germline loops: CDR1 KGHSH, CDR2 LQKENI. The CDR3 covers 16 residues. CDR3 loop: CASSPGLADYTGELFF. CDR3 DNA: TGTGCCAGCTCGCCGGGACTAGCGGATTACACCGGGGAGCTGTTTTTT.

The chain employs TRBV7-7 and TRBJ2-7; TRBD1 might be the D (5 bases). Germline V lookup: CDR1 SSHAT, CDR2 FNYEAQ (reference sequence). This CDR3 is 14 amino acids long. V dropped 1 base and J dropped 6 bases, with 13 bases sitting between them. Written as DNA, the CDR3 is TGTGCCAGCAGCTTAGGGCTAGGGGATTTCGAGCAGTACTTC. Translated: CASSLGLGDFEQYF.

This chain uses TRBV28 with TRBJ2-5, with 8 bases matching TRBD2. Losses at the gene ends were 6 bases for V and 4 bases for J; bases not matched to a gene: 13. Germline CDR1 MDHEN, CDR2 SYDVKM. The CDR3 extends over 16 amino acids. The CDR3 reads CASSETSARPRETQYF. The CDR3 DNA is TGTGCCAGCAGCGAGACTAGCGCGAGACCCCGAGAGACCCAGTACTTC.

V gene TRBV7-8 combines with J gene TRBJ2-1; 7 nucleotides match TRBD2. This CDR3 comprises 14 residues. V lost 7 bases and J lost 4; bases outside the gene matches: 7. The germline CDR1 and CDR2 sequences are SGHVS and FQNEAQ. CDR3 residues: CASTQRGEYNEQFF. In DNA, the CDR3 is TGTGCCAGCACCCAGCGGGGCGAATACAATGAGCAGTTCTTC.

This chain links TRBV6-5 with TRBJ2-7; weak D call: TRBD2 (6 bases). The germline V gene has CDR1 MNHEY and CDR2 SVGAGI. CDR3 length: 15 residues. Trimming shortened V by 6 bases and J by 0 bases, and 15 bases separated the two germline ends. The DNA for the CDR3 is TGTGCCAGCAGGGTCCTAGCGCCCAGCTCCTACGAGCAGTACTTC. This translates into CASRVLAPSSYEQYF.

The V call is TRBV29-1, the J call TRBJ2-7; 10 nucleotides align to TRBD2. The CDR3 has 11 amino acids. With V trimmed by 2 bases and J by 13 bases, 5 bases remained unmatched. Germline V gene lookup returns CDR1 SQVTM and CDR2 ANQGSEA. The CDR3 region is CSVELAGEGYF. The CDR3 DNA reads TGCAGCGTTGAACTAGCGGGAGAAGGATACTTC.

The rearrangement joins TRBV29-1 to TRBJ2-1; 11 nucleotides match TRBD2. Losses at the gene ends were 8 bases for V and 14 bases for J; bases not matched to a gene: 20. This CDR3 contains 15 residues. CDR1 SQVTM and CDR2 ANQGSEA come from the germline V gene. The CDR3 nucleotides read TGCAGCTCTAGTACTAGCGGGAGATCTGGGGGGTTGGAGTTCTTC. Amino acid sequence: CSSSTSGRSGGLEFF.

The chain carries TRBV25-1 and TRBJ2-7; the D gene is possibly TRBD1 (5 bases). V lost 5 bases to trimming and J lost 1 base, with 9 bases between them. The germline gives CDR1 MGHDK, CDR2 SYGVNS. This CDR3 is built from 13 residues. This CDR3 is CASSPRVSYEQYF. The CDR3 bases are TGTGCCAGCAGTCCCAGGGTTTCCTACGAGCAGTACTTC.

The chain couples TRBV19 to TRBJ1-5; D possibly corresponds to TRBD1 (6 bases). CDR1 LNHDA and CDR2 SQIVND come from the germline V gene (reference sequence). V was clipped by 2 bases and J by 0 bases, with 14 bases between them. CDR3 length: 17 amino acids. CDR3 residues: CASSIRSQGYSNQPQHF. The CDR3 DNA follows: TGTGCCAGTAGTATAAGGTCACAGGGTTATAGCAATCAGCCCCAGCATTTT.

This clone was recorded once. V usage is TRBV28 and J usage is TRBJ1-2; D is unresolved. V lost 4 bases and J 5 bases, leaving 8 bases between the germline ends. The germline CDR1 and CDR2 sequences are MDHEN and SYDVKM. The CDR3 is made up of 12 amino acids. CDR3: CASSSAYYGYTF. As DNA, the CDR3 is TGTGCCAGCAGTTCCGCCTATTATGGCTACACCTTC.

The J gene is TRBJ2-5, the V gene TRBV11-2, with 7 nucleotides matching TRBD1. This CDR3 has 14 amino acids. The V gene end was trimmed by 5 bases and the J gene end by 5 bases; junction bases not matched to a gene: 8. The V gene's germline CDR1 is SGHAT and CDR2 FQNNGV. As DNA, the CDR3 is TGTGCCAGCAGCCCCGGACAGGAGGCGGAGACCCAGTACTTC. As protein: CASSPGQEAETQYF.

The chain has TRBV5-4 and TRBJ2-3; tentatively, D is TRBD1 (5 bases). Germline V gene sequence: CDR1 SGHNT, CDR2 YYREEE (reference sequence). The CDR3 covers 15 residues. Between the trimmed V and J ends, which lost 0 bases and 5 bases, there was a span of 13 bases. In nucleotides, the CDR3 is TGTGCCAGCAGCTTGGGCAGGGTGCGTGGAGATACGCAGTATTTT. Translation gives CASSLGRVRGDTQYF. The full variable domain, rest sourced from reference TRBV5-4 and TRBJ2-3, is ETGVTQSPTHLIKTRGQQVTLRCSSQSGHNTVSWYQQALGQGPQFIFQYYREEENGRGNFPPRFSGLQFPNYSSELNVNALELDDSALYLCASSLGRVRGDTQYFGPGTRLTVL.

The rearrangement uses TRBV24-1 and TRBJ2-1, with D hard to call. The V gene lost 9 bases and the J gene lost 0 bases, with 11 bases spanning the gap. CDR1 is KGHDR and CDR2 is SFDVKD in the germline V gene. This CDR3 comprises 14 residues. The CDR3 DNA is TGTGCCACCGGCGGTGCCGACTCCTACAATGAGCAGTTCTTC. Amino acid sequence: CATGGADSYNEQFF.

The CDR3 sequence is CASIGRLLNTEAFF. The DNA for the CDR3 is TGTGCCAGCATTGGTCGGCTTTTGAACACTGAAGCTTTCTTT. The chain recombines TRBV6-5 with TRBJ1-1; D not certain. Trimming left V 7 bases short and J 0 bases short, with 12 bases between. CDR3 length equals 14 residues. Germline CDR1 is MNHEY and CDR2 is SVGAGI.

This clone came up once. The gene calls are TRBV19 and TRBJ2-5; unclear D gene. V gave up 6 bases and J gave up 1 base, with 15 bases separating them. The CDR3 is 15 amino acids. CDR1 and CDR2 from the germline V gene are LNHDA and SQIVND (reference sequence). CDR3 sequence: CASSLESGSQETQYF. In nucleotides, the CDR3 is TGTGCCAGTAGCTTAGAGTCAGGTAGCCAAGAGACCCAGTACTTC. The full variable domain, completed using reference TRBV19 and TRBJ2-5, is DGGITQSPKYLFRKEGQNVTLSCEQNLNHDAMYWYRQDPGQGLRLIYYSQIVNDFQKGDIAEGYSVSREKKESFPLTVTSAQKNPTAFYLCASSLESGSQETQYFGPGTRLLVL.

The CDR3 nucleotides read TGTGCCAGCGGAAGCGGGAGGGCCGATGAGCAGTTCTTC. Its protein is CASGSGRADEQFF. The chain joins TRBV7-3 to TRBJ2-1; 10 bases line up with TRBD2. The CDR3 extends over 13 amino acids. J gave up 8 bases and V 8 bases, and 6 bases lay outside the gene matches. The germline CDR1 and CDR2 sequences are SGHTA and FQGTGA.

This chain connects TRBV7-2 to TRBJ1-6; 7 nucleotides align to TRBD1. Germline CDR1 SGHTA, CDR2 FQGNSA. The CDR3 loop spans 14 amino acids. The V and J ends lost 2 bases and 8 bases, in that order; junction bases with no gene match: 3. CDR3 in amino acids: CASSLRGRDSPLHF. DNA for the CDR3: TGTGCCAGCAGCTTAAGGGGGCGGGATTCACCCCTCCACTTT.

The rearrangement links TRBV5-1 to TRBJ1-5, with D possibly being TRBD1 (5 bases). The CDR3 loop spans 15 amino acids. V dropped 4 bases and J dropped 2 bases, with 13 bases sitting between them. Germline CDR1 and CDR2: SGHRS and YFSETQ. CDR3 residues: CASSPDGGGNQPQHF. CDR3 sequence (DNA): TGCGCCAGCAGCCCCGATGGGGGTGGCAATCAGCCCCAGCATTTT.

The CDR3 loop is CASSSQGGGYTF. The DNA for the CDR3 is TGTGCCAGTAGTTCGCAGGGGGGCGGCTACACCTTC. This chain connects TRBV19 to TRBJ1-2, with 7 bases aligning to TRBD1. Germline V gene lookup returns CDR1 LNHDA and CDR2 SQIVND (reference sequence). The J segment lost 8 bases and the V segment lost 5 bases, leaving 5 bases of the junction unmatched. This CDR3 is 12 amino acids long.

CDR3 coding DNA: TGTGCCAGCAGTTCCGGGACAGTCACAGATACGCAGTATTTT. Its translation is CASSSGTVTDTQYF. The chain has TRBV6-5 and TRBJ2-3, with 7 nucleotides matching TRBD1. This CDR3 has 14 residues. The junction had 3 bases not matched to a gene; V was cut back by 4 bases and J by 2 bases. Looked up from germline, CDR1 is MNHEY and CDR2 is SVGAGI.

V usage is TRBV19 and J usage is TRBJ2-3, with 12 bases fitting TRBD2. V shed 3 bases and J 6 bases; nucleotides not matched to a gene: 4. The CDR3 sequence is 15 residues long. The germline V gene encodes CDR1 LNHDA and CDR2 SQIVND (reference sequence). The CDR3, as DNA: TGTGCCAGTAGTATGACTAGCGGGAGTTTGGATACGCAGTATTTT. Amino acid sequence: CASSMTSGSLDTQYF.

The chain joins TRBV6-6 to TRBJ2-1, with TRBD2 as a possible D gene (6 bases). Trimming pared 0 bases from V and 8 bases from J, leaving 14 bases between. Germline-derived CDR1 and CDR2 are MNHNY and SVGAGI (reference sequence). The CDR3 runs to 15 residues. As DNA, the CDR3 is TGTGCCAGCAGTTACTCGACGGGAGAGGTGGATGAGCAGTTCTTC. Its translation is CASSYSTGEVDEQFF.

This chain connects TRBV5-1 to TRBJ2-7, with 9 bases lining up with TRBD1. The CDR3 contains 15 residues. V was clipped by 4 bases and J by 1 base; unmatched bases: 6. Germline CDR1 SGHRS, CDR2 YFSETQ. For the CDR3, the DNA is TGCGCCAGCAGCGGGGGGACAGGGACTTCCTACGAGCAGTACTTC. This translates into CASSGGTGTSYEQYF. Supplemented by reference TRBV5-1 and TRBJ2-7, the full variable domain reads KAGVTQTPRYLIKTRGQQVTLSCSPISGHRSVSWYQQTPGQGLQFLFEYFSETQRNKGNFPGRFSGRQFSNSRSEMNVSTLELGDSALYLCASSGGTGTSYEQYFGPGTRLTVT.

The chain uses TRBV28 and TRBJ1-5, with D uncertain. V lost 4 bases and J 9 bases, leaving 7 bases between the germline ends. This CDR3 comprises 11 residues. Germline-derived CDR1 and CDR2 are MDHEN and SYDVKM. In nucleotides, the CDR3 is TGTGCCAGCAGTTCCAGTAGGCCCCAGCATTTT. Translation: CASSSSRPQHF.